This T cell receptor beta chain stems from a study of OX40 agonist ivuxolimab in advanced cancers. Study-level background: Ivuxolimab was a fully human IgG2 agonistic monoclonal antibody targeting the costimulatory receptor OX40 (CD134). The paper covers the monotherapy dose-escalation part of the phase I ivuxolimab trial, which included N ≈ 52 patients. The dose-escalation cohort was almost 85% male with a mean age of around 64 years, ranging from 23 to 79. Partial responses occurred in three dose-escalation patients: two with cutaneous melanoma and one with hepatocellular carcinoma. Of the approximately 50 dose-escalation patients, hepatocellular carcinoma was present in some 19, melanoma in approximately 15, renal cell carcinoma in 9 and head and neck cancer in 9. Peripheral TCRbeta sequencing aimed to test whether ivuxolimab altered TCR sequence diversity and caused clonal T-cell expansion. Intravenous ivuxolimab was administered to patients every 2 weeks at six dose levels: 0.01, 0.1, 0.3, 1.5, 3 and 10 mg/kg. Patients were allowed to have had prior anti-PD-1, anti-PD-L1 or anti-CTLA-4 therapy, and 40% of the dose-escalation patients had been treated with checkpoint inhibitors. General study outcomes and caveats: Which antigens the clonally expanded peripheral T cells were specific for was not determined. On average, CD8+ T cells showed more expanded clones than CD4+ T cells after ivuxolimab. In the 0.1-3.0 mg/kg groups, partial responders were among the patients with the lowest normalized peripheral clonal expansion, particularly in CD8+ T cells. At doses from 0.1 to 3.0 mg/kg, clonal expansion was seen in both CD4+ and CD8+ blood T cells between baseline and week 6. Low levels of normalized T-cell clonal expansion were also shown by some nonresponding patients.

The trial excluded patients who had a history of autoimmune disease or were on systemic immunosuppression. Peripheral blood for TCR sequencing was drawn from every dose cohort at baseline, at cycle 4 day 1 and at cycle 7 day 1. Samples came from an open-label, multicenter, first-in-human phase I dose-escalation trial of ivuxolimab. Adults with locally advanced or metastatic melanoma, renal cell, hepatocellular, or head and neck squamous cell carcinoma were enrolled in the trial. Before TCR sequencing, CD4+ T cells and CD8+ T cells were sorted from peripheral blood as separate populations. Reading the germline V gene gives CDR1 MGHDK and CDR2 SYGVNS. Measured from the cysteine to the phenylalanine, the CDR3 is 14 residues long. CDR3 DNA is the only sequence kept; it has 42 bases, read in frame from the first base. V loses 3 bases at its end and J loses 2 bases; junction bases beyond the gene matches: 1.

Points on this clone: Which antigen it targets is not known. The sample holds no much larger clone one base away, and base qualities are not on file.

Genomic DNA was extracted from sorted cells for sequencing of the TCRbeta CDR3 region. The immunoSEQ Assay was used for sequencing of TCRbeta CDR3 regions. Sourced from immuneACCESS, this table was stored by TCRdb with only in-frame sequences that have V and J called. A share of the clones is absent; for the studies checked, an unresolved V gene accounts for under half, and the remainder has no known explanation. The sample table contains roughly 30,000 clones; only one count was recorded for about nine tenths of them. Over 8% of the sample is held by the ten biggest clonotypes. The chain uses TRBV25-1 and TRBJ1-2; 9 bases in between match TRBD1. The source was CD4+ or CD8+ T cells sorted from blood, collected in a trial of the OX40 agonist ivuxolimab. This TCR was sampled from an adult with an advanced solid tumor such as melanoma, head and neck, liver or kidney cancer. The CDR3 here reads CASSDTGGNYGYTF. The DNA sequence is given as TGTGCCAGCAGTGATACAGGGGGCAACTATGGCTACACCTTC.